What follows are 32 T cell receptor beta chains derived from one specimen sequenced in a study of beta chain features in type 1 diabetes. What was sequenced were expressed TCRB transcripts, since all of the isolated RNA had been reverse transcribed. Sequencing used immunoSEQ multiplex PCR; TCRdb keeps in-frame clones, though not all of them. The sample holds 45,000 to 60,000 clones, 63% seen once. Whole-study results and caveats: All four CD4+ subsets from Type 1 diabetes patients carried moderately but significantly shorter TCRB CDR3s.

These receptors' targets are unknown. Input material: stem cell memory CD4+ T cells from blood. These receptors came from a woman in her 30s with type 1 diabetes.

This clone was seen a handful of times. The rearrangement uses TRBV5-1 and TRBJ1-1; TRBD1 might be the D (6 bases). V was trimmed by 2 bases and J by 4 bases, leaving 12 bases between them. Germline-derived CDR1 and CDR2 are SGHRS and YFSETQ. The CDR3 totals 14 residues. The CDR3: CASSLQGSSTEAFF. The CDR3 bases are TGCGCCAGCAGCTTACAGGGCTCGAGCACTGAAGCTTTCTTT.

V and J are TRBV7-3 and TRBJ2-5, with 11 nucleotides matching TRBD2. Trimming cost V 2 bases and J 5 bases; bases outside gene matches: 13. The CDR3 contains 18 residues. The germline V gene encodes CDR1 SGHTA and CDR2 FQGTGA. In DNA, the CDR3 is TGTGCCAGCAGCTTAGGGGGCACTAGCGGGAGTGGCATTGAGACCCAGTACTTC. This sequence encodes CASSLGGTSGSGIETQYF.

This clone was seen a handful of times. This rearrangement joins TRBV4-1 to TRBJ2-2; D may be TRBD1 (6 bases). The length of the CDR3 is 17 residues. CDR1 is MGHRA, CDR2 YSYEKL, per germline. Trimming shortened V by 0 bases and J by 0 bases, and 11 bases separated the two germline ends. The CDR3 here is CASSQDYGGTNTGELFF. For the CDR3, the DNA is TGCGCCAGCAGCCAAGATTATGGGGGCACGAACACCGGGGAGCTGTTTTTT.

V and J are TRBV19 and TRBJ2-5; D gene ambiguous. Germline loops: CDR1 LNHDA, CDR2 SQIVND (reference sequence). The CDR3 runs 15 residues. The V end lost 5 bases, the J end lost 5 bases, and 18 bases lay between the germline ends. The CDR3 loop is CASSFAQAPGETQYF. CDR3 coding DNA: TGTGCCAGTAGTTTTGCTCAGGCCCCTGGGGAGACCCAGTACTTC.

The CDR3 reads CAWSQGSGTQYF. The DNA for the CDR3 is TGTGCCTGGTCACAGGGGTCGGGGACCCAGTACTTC. V gene TRBV30 combines with J gene TRBJ2-5; 7 bases align to TRBD1. The V and J ends lost 5 bases and 7 bases, in that order; junction bases with no gene match: 7. The germline V gene encodes CDR1 GTSNPN and CDR2 SVGIG (reference sequence). The length of the CDR3 is 12 residues.

The V and J genes are TRBV30 and TRBJ1-2; weak D call: TRBD1 (6 bases). Trimming removed 4 bases from V and 8 bases from J, with 17 bases in between. Germline assignment: CDR1 GTSNPN and CDR2 SVGIG (reference sequence). The CDR3 covers 13 residues. Written as DNA, the CDR3 is TGTGCCTGGAAGGAACAGGGTACGATCGGCTACACCTTC. Protein sequence: CAWKEQGTIGYTF.

This sequence joins TRBV18 and TRBJ2-3; 8 bases are a match to TRBD2. Trimming took 3 bases from V and 2 from J; bases not matched to a gene: 4. The CDR3 is made up of 15 amino acids. In germline, CDR1 is KGHSH, CDR2 LQKENI. CDR3 DNA sequence: TGTGCCAGCTCACCGGGACTAGAGAACACAGATACGCAGTATTTT. This codes for CASSPGLENTDTQYF.

The chain employs TRBV5-1 and TRBJ2-5, with 10 bases aligning to TRBD2. V shed 1 base, J shed 3 bases, and the junction held 3 bases outside the gene matches. The CDR3 sequence is 15 residues long. Germline CDR1 SGHRS, CDR2 YFSETQ. CDR3 in DNA: TGCGCCAGCAGCTTGTCCGGGACTAGCGAAGAGACCCAGTACTTC. This encodes CASSLSGTSEETQYF.

There are a few counts of this clone. The chain has TRBV27 and TRBJ2-5, with TRBD2 matching 7 bases. The CDR3 has 15 amino acids. The V gene end was trimmed by 3 bases and the J gene end by 2 bases; junction bases not matched to a gene: 6. Germline-derived CDR1 and CDR2 are MNHEY and SMNVEV (reference sequence). Here the CDR3 DNA reads TGTGCCAGCAGTTTTGCAGGGAGGGATCAAGAGACCCAGTACTTC. This codes for CASSFAGRDQETQYF.

The V gene is TRBV19, the J gene TRBJ2-7; perhaps TRBD1 as D (5 bases). Trimming removed 7 bases from V and 5 bases from J, with 9 bases in between. The CDR3 is 11 amino acids. The germline CDR1 and CDR2 sequences are LNHDA and SQIVND (reference sequence). CDR3 loop: CASTQGNEQYF. The CDR3 nucleotides are TGTGCCAGTACTCAGGGCAACGAGCAGTACTTC.

The CDR3 reads CASSLAPASGRSGNEQFF. The CDR3 DNA reads as TGTGCCAGCAGCTTAGCGCCGGCTAGCGGGAGGTCCGGCAATGAGCAGTTCTTC. This chain links TRBV7-6 with TRBJ2-1, with 11 nucleotides matching TRBD2. V gave up 0 bases and J gave up 6 bases; unmatched junction bases: 10. The CDR3 covers 18 residues. Looked up from germline, CDR1 is SGHVS and CDR2 is FNYEAQ.

The gene calls are TRBV9 and TRBJ2-2; TRBD2 agrees at 11 bases. The CDR3 sequence is 17 residues long. In germline, CDR1 is SGDLS, CDR2 YYNGEE. After removal of 0 bases from V and 0 bases from J, the junction contained 1 base not matched to a gene. CDR3 protein: CASSVGLAGTNTGELFF. The CDR3 coding sequence is TGTGCCAGCAGCGTAGGACTAGCGGGGACGAACACCGGGGAGCTGTTTTTT.

The J gene is TRBJ2-7, the V gene TRBV14; 13 bases fit TRBD2. Germline assignment: CDR1 SGHDN and CDR2 FVKESK. There are 14 residues in the CDR3. Trimming removed 1 base from V and 9 bases from J; junction bases left unmatched: 3. Written as DNA, the CDR3 is TGTGCCAGCAGCCAAGCCACTAGCGGGAGGGGGCAGTACTTC. It specifies CASSQATSGRGQYF.

The chain links TRBV2 to TRBJ2-7; 8 nucleotides align to TRBD2. This CDR3 spans 15 amino acids. Germline assignment: CDR1 SNHLY and CDR2 FYNNEI. V was pared by 10 bases and J by 4 bases, with 15 bases of the junction left unmatched. The CDR3 is CATRPGLAGGYEQYF. CDR3 sequence (DNA): TGTGCCACCCGGCCGGGTCTCGCGGGAGGTTACGAGCAGTACTTC.

The chain employs TRBV20-1 and TRBJ1-1; D gene ambiguous. The CDR3 spans 11 residues. Germline V lookup: CDR1 DFQATT, CDR2 SNEGSKA (reference sequence). The V gene lost 2 bases and the J gene lost 5 bases, with 6 bases spanning the gap. CDR3 nucleotides: TGCAGTGCTAGATCTCGGACTGAAGCTTTCTTT. It codes for CSARSRTEAFF.

This chain uses TRBV7-8 with TRBJ2-1, with a possible D match to TRBD2 (6 bases). CDR3 length: 15 residues. Trimming pared 3 bases from V and 6 bases from J, leaving 15 bases between. The V gene's germline CDR1 is SGHVS and CDR2 FQNEAQ. CDR3 DNA: TGTGCCAGCAGCTTTGGTGGGAGGTTGTTCAATGAGCAGTTCTTC. The encoded protein is CASSFGGRLFNEQFF.

The V and J genes are TRBV19 and TRBJ1-2, with D possibly matching TRBD1 (5 bases). The germline V gene encodes CDR1 LNHDA and CDR2 SQIVND (reference sequence). V gave up 0 bases and J gave up 6 bases, with 11 bases separating them. There are 14 residues in the CDR3. The CDR3, as DNA: TGTGCCAGTAGTATAGATAGGGGCTGGGATGGCTACACCTTC. This sequence encodes CASSIDRGWDGYTF.

The CDR3 protein is CASKPGLALHEQFF. DNA for the CDR3: TGTGCCAGTAAACCGGGACTAGCGTTACATGAGCAGTTCTTC. V gene TRBV19 combines with J gene TRBJ2-1, with 10 bases that match TRBD2. Germline V CDR1 and CDR2: LNHDA, SQIVND (reference sequence). The CDR3 length is 14 residues. Trimming cost V 7 bases and J 8 bases; bases outside gene matches: 8.

This chain connects TRBV19 to TRBJ1-5; D is unclear. Between the trimmed V and J ends, which lost 1 base and 0 bases, there was a span of 10 bases. Germline V gene sequence: CDR1 LNHDA, CDR2 SQIVND (reference sequence). The CDR3 runs 16 residues. CDR3 DNA: TGTGCCAGTAGTATAGCAGGAGGAAATAGCAATCAGCCCCAGCATTTT. The encoded protein is CASSIAGGNSNQPQHF.

The chain is built from TRBV18 and TRBJ2-7, with TRBD2 matching over 10 bases. CDR1 and CDR2 (germline): KGHSH, LQKENI. Losses at the gene ends were 6 bases for V and 2 bases for J; bases not matched to a gene: 4. The CDR3 extends over 14 amino acids. CDR3 nucleotides: TGTGCCAGCTCTCGAAGCGGGAGGGCCTACGAGCAGTACTTC. This encodes CASSRSGRAYEQYF. The full variable domain, with the rest looked up from reference TRBV18 and TRBJ2-7, is NAGVMQNPRHLVRRRGQEARLRCSPMKGHSHVYWYRQLPEEGLKFMVYLQKENIIDESGMPKERFSAEFPKEGPSILRIQQVVRGDSAAYFCASSRSGRAYEQYFGPGTRLTVT.

The chain carries TRBV30 and TRBJ2-2, with 7 bases lining up with TRBD2. The V gene's germline CDR1 is GTSNPN and CDR2 SVGIG (reference sequence). The CDR3 consists of 17 residues. With 2 bases clipped from V and 2 bases from J, the junction kept 11 bases outside the gene matches. The CDR3 region is CAWSREGRGRNTGELFF. For the CDR3, the DNA is TGTGCCTGGAGTAGGGAGGGCCGCGGGAGAAACACCGGGGAGCTGTTTTTT.

Written as DNA, the CDR3 is TGTGCCAGCAGCCCCCTCGGGGGACAGGTCGATGGCTACACCTTC. Translating it yields CASSPLGGQVDGYTF. This rearrangement joins TRBV11-2 to TRBJ1-2, with 8 bases fitting TRBD1. Germline V gives CDR1 SGHAT, CDR2 FQNNGV. CDR3 length: 15 amino acids. After removal of 5 bases from V and 6 bases from J, the junction contained 11 bases not matched to a gene.

This clone was picked up a small number of times. This chain connects TRBV7-9 to TRBJ1-5; no clear D. Trimming left V 1 base short and J 7 bases short, with 8 bases between. Germline CDR1 reads SEHNR; CDR2 reads FQNEAQ (reference sequence). This CDR3 spans 13 amino acids. The CDR3 nucleotides are TGTGCCAGCAGCTTAGGCGGGATGCAGCCCCAGCATTTT. It is translated as CASSLGGMQPQHF.

The chain is built from TRBV25-1 and TRBJ2-7; D perhaps matches TRBD2 (6 bases). The CDR3 loop spans 15 amino acids. Trimming stripped 3 bases from V and 3 bases from J, with 15 bases between. Germline V gene sequence: CDR1 MGHDK, CDR2 SYGVNS. In DNA form, the CDR3 reads TGTGCCAGCAGTGACCACCGCGCGGGGAACTACGAGCAGTACTTC. Residues: CASSDHRAGNYEQYF.

This clone occurred a few times. This chain joins TRBV14 and TRBJ1-2, with 9 bases that match TRBD1. The CDR3 is 13 residues long. Germline CDR1 is SGHDN and CDR2 is FVKESK. The J segment lost 6 bases and the V segment lost 2 bases, leaving 1 base of the junction unmatched. CDR3 coding DNA: TGTGCCAGCAGCCAAAGGACAGGGGATGGCTACACCTTC. Encoded protein: CASSQRTGDGYTF.

V is TRBV19 and J is TRBJ1-1; D remains unclear. The CDR3 runs 12 residues. Germline lookup yields CDR1 LNHDA and CDR2 SQIVND (reference sequence). With 5 bases removed from V and 4 bases from J, the gap between germline ends came to 8 bases. CDR3 sequence: CASSSPFTEAFF. The CDR3 coding sequence is TGTGCCAGTAGTTCCCCGTTCACTGAAGCTTTCTTT. The whole variable domain, filled in from reference TRBV19 and TRBJ1-1, reads DGGITQSPKYLFRKEGQNVTLSCEQNLNHDAMYWYRQDPGQGLRLIYYSQIVNDFQKGDIAEGYSVSREKKESFPLTVTSAQKNPTAFYLCASSSPFTEAFFGQGTRLTVV.

This clone was seen only a few times. This chain links TRBV7-9 with TRBJ1-5, with TRBD1 matching over 10 bases. This CDR3 has 18 amino acids. V was pared by 1 base and J by 1 base, with 7 bases of the junction left unmatched. CDR1 is SEHNR and CDR2 is FQNEAQ in the germline V gene (reference sequence). DNA for the CDR3: TGTGCCAGCAGCTTAGTAGGGGGGACAGGGGTAAGCAATCAGCCCCAGCATTTT. It codes for CASSLVGGTGVSNQPQHF.

This clone came up a few times. V and J are TRBV18 and TRBJ2-3; 7 positions match TRBD2. The CDR3 is 14 residues long. Germline lookup yields CDR1 KGHSH and CDR2 LQKENI. V lost 2 bases and J lost 5; bases outside the gene matches: 4. In DNA form, the CDR3 reads TGTGCCAGCTCACCAGGACTAGTCCTAGATACGCAGTATTTT. This translates into CASSPGLVLDTQYF.

This chain joins TRBV5-1 and TRBJ1-2, with a tentative D call TRBD1 (6 bases). The CDR3 runs to 13 residues. Germline lookup yields CDR1 SGHRS and CDR2 YFSETQ. V was clipped by 3 bases and J by 3 bases, with 9 bases between them. The CDR3 sequence: CASSSQGYYGYTF. The CDR3 DNA follows: TGCGCCAGCAGCTCACAGGGCTACTATGGCTACACCTTC.

The rearrangement uses TRBV18 and TRBJ2-3; tentatively, D is TRBD1 (5 bases). The V and J ends lost 3 bases and 0 bases respectively, with 10 bases between them. CDR3 length equals 15 residues. CDR1 and CDR2 (germline): KGHSH, LQKENI. CDR3 region: CASSPGQGSTDTQYF. The CDR3 DNA reads TGTGCCAGCTCACCGGGCCAGGGAAGCACAGATACGCAGTATTTT.

The chain recombines TRBV10-3 with TRBJ2-5; tentatively, D is TRBD1 (7 bases). The V end lost 6 bases, the J end lost 4 bases, and 18 bases lay between the germline ends. The CDR3 covers 15 residues. Germline assignment: CDR1 ENHRY and CDR2 SYGVKD. CDR3 DNA: TGTGCCATCAGCTCACAGGGGCCCGGGGGAGAGACCCAGTACTTC. Encoded protein: CAISSQGPGGETQYF.

V gene TRBV4-1 combines with J gene TRBJ2-7; a possible D gene is TRBD2 (6 bases). Germline CDR1 is MGHRA and CDR2 is YSYEKL. This CDR3 is 16 amino acids long. Deletions cut 1 base from V and 1 base from J, with 14 bases between. The CDR3 DNA reads TGCGCCAGCAGCCAAGGAACCCCACTAGCATCCTACGAGCAGTACTTC. This codes for CASSQGTPLASYEQYF.